This T cell receptor (beta chain) is from a study of T cell responses to AZD1222 COVID-19 vaccine. The protocol was immunoSEQ multiplex PCR, while the TCRdb copy is restricted to in-frame clones and leaves out a portion. The sample has 150,000 to 190,000 clones; roughly 90% are singletons. The CDR3 spans 11 residues. Between the trimmed V and J ends, which lost 8 bases and 1 base, there was a span of 4 bases. The clonotype originates from an adult who received the AZD1222 COVID-19 vaccine. Sequenced here: peripheral blood, sampled 28 days after the second AZD1222 dose. The chain links TRBV12-3 or TRBV12-4 to TRBJ2-3, with no clear D. CDR3: CASLRTDTQYF. CDR3 sequence (DNA): TGTGCCAGCTTACGCACAGATACGCAGTATTTT.